This entry describes one T cell receptor (beta chain). Clones were read by immunoSEQ multiplex PCR, and TCRdb kept only the in-frame ones, dropping some. This sample has 50,000 to 75,000 clones; roughly 84% occur once, and the top ten carry roughly 5%. This sample is drawn from a study of blood T cell repertoires in COVID-19. The CDR3 loop spans 13 amino acids. V gave up 4 bases and J gave up 6 bases; unmatched junction bases: 1. The germline V gene encodes CDR1 MNHEY and CDR2 SVGEGT. Sequenced material: peripheral blood. The chain employs TRBV6-2 or TRBV6-3 and TRBJ2-1, with 9 bases matching TRBD1. This receptor was identified in a man at least 80 years old in a cohort sampled during active COVID-19. In DNA, the CDR3 is TGTGCCAGCAGTTTGACAGGGGGCAATGAGCAGTTCTTC. Its protein is CASSLTGGNEQFF.